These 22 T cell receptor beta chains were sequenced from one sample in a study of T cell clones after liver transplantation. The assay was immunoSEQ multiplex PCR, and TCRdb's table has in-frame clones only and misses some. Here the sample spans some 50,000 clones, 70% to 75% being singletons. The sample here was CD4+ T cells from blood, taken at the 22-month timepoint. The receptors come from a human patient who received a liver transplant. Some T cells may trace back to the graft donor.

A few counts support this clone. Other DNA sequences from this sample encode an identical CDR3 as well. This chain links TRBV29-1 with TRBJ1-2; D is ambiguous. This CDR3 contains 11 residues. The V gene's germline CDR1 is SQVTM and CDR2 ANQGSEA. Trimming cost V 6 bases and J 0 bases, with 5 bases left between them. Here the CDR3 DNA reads TGCAGCGTCTACACTAACTATGGCTACACCTTC. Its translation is CSVYTNYGYTF.

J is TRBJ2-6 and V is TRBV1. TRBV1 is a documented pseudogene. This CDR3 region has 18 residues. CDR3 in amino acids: CTSSCTCFAQSRANVLTF. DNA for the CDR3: TGCACCAGCAGCTGTACTTGTTTTGCACAAAGTCGGGCCAACGTCCTGACTTTC.

The CDR3 bases are TGTGCCAGCAGTTTAAGTGATAGGGGCAGTGAAGCTTTCTTT. Protein sequence: CASSLSDRGSEAFF. V is TRBV28 and J is TRBJ1-1, with D perhaps matching TRBD1 (5 bases). From germline, CDR1 is MDHEN and CDR2 SYDVKM. Trimming took off 2 bases at V and 7 bases at J, with 14 bases between the two ends. This CDR3 contains 14 residues.

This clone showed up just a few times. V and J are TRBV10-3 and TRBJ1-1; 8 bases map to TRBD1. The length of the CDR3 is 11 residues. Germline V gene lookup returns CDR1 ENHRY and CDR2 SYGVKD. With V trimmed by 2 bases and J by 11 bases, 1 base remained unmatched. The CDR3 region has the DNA TGTGCCATCAGTGAGGGGACAGGTGCTTTCTTT. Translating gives CAISEGTGAFF.

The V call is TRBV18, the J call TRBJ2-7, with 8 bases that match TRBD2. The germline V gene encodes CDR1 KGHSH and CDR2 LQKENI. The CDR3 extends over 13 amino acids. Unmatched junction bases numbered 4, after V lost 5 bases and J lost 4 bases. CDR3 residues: CASSSRGGYEQYF. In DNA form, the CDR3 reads TGTGCCAGCTCATCCCGGGGGGGATACGAGCAGTACTTC.

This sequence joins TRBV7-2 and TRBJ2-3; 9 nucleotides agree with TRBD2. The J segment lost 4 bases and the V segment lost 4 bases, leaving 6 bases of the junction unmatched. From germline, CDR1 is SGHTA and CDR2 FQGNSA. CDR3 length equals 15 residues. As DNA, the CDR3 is TGTGCCAGCAGCTCCGCCGGGACTAGCTCAGATACGCAGTATTTT. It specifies CASSSAGTSSDTQYF.

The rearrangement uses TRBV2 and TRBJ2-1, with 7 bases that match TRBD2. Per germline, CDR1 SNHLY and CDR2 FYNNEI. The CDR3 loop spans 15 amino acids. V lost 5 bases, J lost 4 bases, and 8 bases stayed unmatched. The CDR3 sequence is CASSRLGSGYNEQFF. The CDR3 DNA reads TGTGCCAGCAGTCGGCTTGGTAGCGGGTACAATGAGCAGTTCTTC.

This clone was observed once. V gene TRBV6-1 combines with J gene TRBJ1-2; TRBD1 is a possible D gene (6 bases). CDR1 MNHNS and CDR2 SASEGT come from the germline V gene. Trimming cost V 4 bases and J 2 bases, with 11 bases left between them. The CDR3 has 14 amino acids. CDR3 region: CASSGAGANYGYTF. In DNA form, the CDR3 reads TGTGCCAGCAGTGGAGCGGGGGCAAACTATGGCTACACCTTC.

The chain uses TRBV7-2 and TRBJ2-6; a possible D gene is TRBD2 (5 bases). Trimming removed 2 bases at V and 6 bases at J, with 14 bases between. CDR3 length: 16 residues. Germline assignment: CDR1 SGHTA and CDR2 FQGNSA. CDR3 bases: TGTGCCAGCAGCTTACAGACGGGAAAGGAGGCCAACGTCCTGACTTTC. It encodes CASSLQTGKEANVLTF.

CDR3 in amino acids: CASSLVAGISYEQYF. The DNA of the CDR3 is TGTGCCAGCAGCTTGGTTGCCGGAATCTCCTACGAGCAGTACTTC. The J gene is TRBJ2-7, the V gene TRBV5-5; D is uncertain. Germline-derived CDR1 and CDR2 are SGHKS and YYEKEE (reference sequence). Trimming removed 0 bases from V and 0 bases from J, with 10 bases in between. The CDR3 length is 15 residues.

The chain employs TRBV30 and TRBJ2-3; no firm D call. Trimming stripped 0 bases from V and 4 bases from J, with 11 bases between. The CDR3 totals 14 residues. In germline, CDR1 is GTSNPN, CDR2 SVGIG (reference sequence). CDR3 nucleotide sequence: TGTGCCTGGAGTGTAGATGTGGGTTCAGATACGCAGTATTTT. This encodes CAWSVDVGSDTQYF.

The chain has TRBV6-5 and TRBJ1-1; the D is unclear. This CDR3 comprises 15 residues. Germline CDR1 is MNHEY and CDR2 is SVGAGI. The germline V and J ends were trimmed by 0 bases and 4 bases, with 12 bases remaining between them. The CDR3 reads CASSYSIAGGTEAFF. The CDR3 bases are TGTGCCAGCAGTTACTCGATCGCCGGCGGCACTGAAGCTTTCTTT.

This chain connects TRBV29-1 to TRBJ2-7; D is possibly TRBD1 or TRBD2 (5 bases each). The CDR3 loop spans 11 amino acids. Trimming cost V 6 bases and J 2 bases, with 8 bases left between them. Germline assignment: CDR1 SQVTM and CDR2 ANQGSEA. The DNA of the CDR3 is TGCAGCGTGGGACGGACCTACGAGCAGTACTTC. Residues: CSVGRTYEQYF.

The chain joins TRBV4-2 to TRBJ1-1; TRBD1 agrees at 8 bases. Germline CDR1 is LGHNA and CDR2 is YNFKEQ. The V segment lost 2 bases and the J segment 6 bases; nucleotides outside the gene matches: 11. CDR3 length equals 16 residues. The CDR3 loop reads CASSQLGTGATAEAFF. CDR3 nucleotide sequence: TGTGCCAGCAGCCAACTAGGGACAGGTGCTACCGCTGAAGCTTTCTTT.

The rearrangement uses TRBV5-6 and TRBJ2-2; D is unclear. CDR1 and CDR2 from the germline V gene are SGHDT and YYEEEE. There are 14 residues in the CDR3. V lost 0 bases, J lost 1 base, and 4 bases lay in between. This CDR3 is CASSLVRNTGELFF. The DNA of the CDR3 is TGTGCCAGCAGCTTGGTACGGAACACCGGGGAGCTGTTTTTT.

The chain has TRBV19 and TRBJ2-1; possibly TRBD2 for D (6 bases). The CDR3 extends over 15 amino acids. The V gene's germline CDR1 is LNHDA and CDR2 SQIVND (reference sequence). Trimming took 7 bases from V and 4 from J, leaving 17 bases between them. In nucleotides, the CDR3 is TGTGCCAGTACCATTCGGGCGGGACGGTACAATGAGCAGTTCTTC. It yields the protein CASTIRAGRYNEQFF.

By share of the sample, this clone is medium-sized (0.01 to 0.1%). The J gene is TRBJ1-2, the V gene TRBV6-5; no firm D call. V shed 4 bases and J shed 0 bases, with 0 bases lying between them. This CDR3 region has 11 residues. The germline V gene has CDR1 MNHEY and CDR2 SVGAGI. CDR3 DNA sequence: TGTGCCAGCAGTTCTAACTATGGCTACACCTTC. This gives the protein CASSSNYGYTF.

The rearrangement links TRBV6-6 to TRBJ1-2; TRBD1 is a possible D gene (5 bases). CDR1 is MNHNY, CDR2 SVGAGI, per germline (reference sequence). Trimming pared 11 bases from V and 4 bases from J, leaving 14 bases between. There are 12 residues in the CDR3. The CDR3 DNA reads TGTGCCGCCGCGGGGCCGTTCTATGGCTACACCTTC. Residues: CAAAGPFYGYTF.

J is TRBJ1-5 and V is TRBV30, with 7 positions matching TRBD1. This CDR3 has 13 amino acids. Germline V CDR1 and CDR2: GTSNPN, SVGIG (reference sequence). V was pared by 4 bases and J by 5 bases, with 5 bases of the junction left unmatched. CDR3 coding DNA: TGTGCCTGGACCACAGGGGATTATCAGCCCCAGCATTTT. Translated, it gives CAWTTGDYQPQHF.

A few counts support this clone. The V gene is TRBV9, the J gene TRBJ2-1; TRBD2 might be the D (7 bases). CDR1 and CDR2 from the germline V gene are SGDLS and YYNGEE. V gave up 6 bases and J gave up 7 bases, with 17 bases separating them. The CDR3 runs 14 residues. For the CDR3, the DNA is TGTGCCAGCACCAAAGGGGGGGCGCAGAATGAGCAGTTCTTC. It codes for CASTKGGAQNEQFF.

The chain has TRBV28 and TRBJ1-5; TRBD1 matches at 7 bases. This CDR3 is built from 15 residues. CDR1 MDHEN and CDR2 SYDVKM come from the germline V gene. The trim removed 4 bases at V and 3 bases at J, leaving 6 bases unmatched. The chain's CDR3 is CASSSHTGANQPQHF. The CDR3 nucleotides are TGTGCCAGCAGTTCACACACAGGGGCCAATCAGCCCCAGCATTTT.

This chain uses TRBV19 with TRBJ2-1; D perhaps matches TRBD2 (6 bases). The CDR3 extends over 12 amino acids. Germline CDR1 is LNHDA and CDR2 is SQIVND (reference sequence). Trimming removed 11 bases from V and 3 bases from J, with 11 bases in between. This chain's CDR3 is CAVGEDYNEQFF. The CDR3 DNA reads TGTGCCGTAGGGGAGGACTACAATGAGCAGTTCTTC.